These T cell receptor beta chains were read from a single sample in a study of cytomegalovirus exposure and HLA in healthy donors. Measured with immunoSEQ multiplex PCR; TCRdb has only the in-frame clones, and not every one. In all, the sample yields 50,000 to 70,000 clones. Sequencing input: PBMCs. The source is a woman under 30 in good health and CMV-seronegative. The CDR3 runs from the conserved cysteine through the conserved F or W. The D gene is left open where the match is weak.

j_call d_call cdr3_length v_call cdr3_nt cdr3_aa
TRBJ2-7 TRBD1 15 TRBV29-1 TGCAGCGTCAAAGGGACAGGGCCAGACTCCTACGAGCAGTACTTC CSVKGTGPDSYEQYF
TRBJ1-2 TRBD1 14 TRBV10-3 TGTGCCATCAGTGAGCCCCGGGACAGGGAGAGCTACACCTTC CAISEPRDRESYTF
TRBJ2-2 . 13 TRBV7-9 TGTGCCAGCAGCTTAGTTTCCGGCGGGGAGCTGTTTTTT CASSLVSGGELFF
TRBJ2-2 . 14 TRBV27 TGTGCCAGCAGCTTCGCGGGGAAGACCGGGGAGCTGTTTTTT CASSFAGKTGELFF
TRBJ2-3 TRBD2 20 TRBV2 TGTGCCAGCAGTGATATAAGAACTAGCGGGGTCACACACCTTAGAGATACGCAGTATTTT CASSDIRTSGVTHLRDTQYF
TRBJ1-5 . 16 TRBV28 TGTGCCAGCATCCGCCATCGGGGTGTTCATTGGGAGCCCCAGCATTTT CASIRHRGVHWEPQHF
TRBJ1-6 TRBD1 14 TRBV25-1 TGTGCCAGCAGTGGGGACAGTATTATTTCACCCCTCCACTTT CASSGDSIISPLHF
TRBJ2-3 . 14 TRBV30 TGTGCCTGGAGGACCGTGGGAGCCACAGATACGCAGTATTTT CAWRTVGATDTQYF
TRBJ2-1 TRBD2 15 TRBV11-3 TGTGCCAGCAGCTTAGGACTAGCGGGAGGTAGTGAGCAGTTCTTC CASSLGLAGGSEQFF
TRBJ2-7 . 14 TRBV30 TGTGCCTGCCCGGGGGACTCCAATCTCTACGAGCAGTACTTC CACPGDSNLYEQYF
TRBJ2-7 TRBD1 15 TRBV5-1 TGCGCCAGCAGCTTGGACGGACAGGGAGGTGGCGAGCAGTACTTC CASSLDGQGGGEQYF
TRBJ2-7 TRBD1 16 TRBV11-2 TGTGCCAGCAGCCCCCAAAGGGACAGGGAGGCCTACGAGCAGTACTTC CASSPQRDREAYEQYF
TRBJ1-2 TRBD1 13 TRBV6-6 TGTGCCAGCAGTGGGGACAGGGTCAATGGCTACACCTTC CASSGDRVNGYTF
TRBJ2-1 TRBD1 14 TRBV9 TGTGCCAGCAGCGTAGTGACAGGGAGAAATGAGCAGTTCTTC CASSVVTGRNEQFF
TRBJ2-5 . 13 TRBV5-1 TGCGCCAGCAGCTGGAGGTCCGGAGAGACCCAGTACTTC CASSWRSGETQYF
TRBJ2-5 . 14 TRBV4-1 TGCGCCAGCAGCCAGGCAACTAGTCGCGAGACCCAGTACTTC CASSQATSRETQYF
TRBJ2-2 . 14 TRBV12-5 TGTGCTAGTGGTTTGCCGCAAGCGACCGGGGAGCTGTTTTTT CASGLPQATGELFF
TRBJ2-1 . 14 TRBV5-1 TGCGCCAGCCCCTGGATCCTTGGGAGACATGAGCAGTTCTTC CASPWILGRHEQFF
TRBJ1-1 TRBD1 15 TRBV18 TGTGCCAGCTCACCTGGGACAGGGGGTTCTGGTGAAGCTTTCTTT CASSPGTGGSGEAFF
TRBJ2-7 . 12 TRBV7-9 TGTGCCAGCAGCTTGAGTCTCGACGAGCAGTACTTC CASSLSLDEQYF
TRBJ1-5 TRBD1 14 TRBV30 TGTGCCTGGAGTACCGGGACAGCTCAGTCCCCCCAGCATTTT CAWSTGTAQSPQHF
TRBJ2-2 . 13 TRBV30 TGTGCCTGGGACCCGGGACTCCCCGGGGAGCTGTTTTTT CAWDPGLPGELFF
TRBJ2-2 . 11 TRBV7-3 TGTGCCAGCAGCCTCACCGGGGAGCTGTTTTTT CASSLTGELFF